The 4 T cell receptor beta chains presented below share a single source sample, sequenced in a study of blood T cell repertoires in COVID-19. Libraries were prepared by immunoSEQ multiplex PCR; TCRdb keeps only in-frame clonotypes and omits some of them. The sample holds fewer than 400,000 clones, over 75% seen once. Specimen: PBMCs or T cells enriched from blood (not recorded which). Every receptor here comes from a man aged 25-45 years who had recovered from COVID-19.

CDR3 DNA sequence: TGTGCCATCAGTGAGTCGGCAGTTAGCCGCTACGAGCAGTACTTC. Its translation is CAISESAVSRYEQYF. The J gene is TRBJ2-7, the V gene TRBV10-3; D ambiguous. The CDR3 has 15 residues. V was pared by 0 bases and J by 3 bases, with 12 bases between. The germline gives CDR1 ENHRY, CDR2 SYGVKD.

The chain joins TRBV18 to TRBJ2-2, with TRBD2 as a possible D gene (6 bases). The germline CDR1 and CDR2 sequences are KGHSH and LQKENI. V gave up 2 bases and J gave up 5 bases, with 9 bases separating them. The CDR3 length is 14 residues. The CDR3 is CASSPGEVTGELFF. In DNA form, the CDR3 reads TGTGCCAGCTCACCAGGGGAGGTAACCGGGGAGCTGTTTTTT.

V gene TRBV6-4 combines with J gene TRBJ2-3; the match to TRBD2 covers 10 bases. In germline, CDR1 is MRHNA, CDR2 SNTAGT. After removal of 11 bases from V and 6 bases from J, the junction contained 8 bases not matched to a gene. The CDR3 extends over 13 amino acids. The CDR3 DNA follows: TGTGCCTCGGCCGGGACTAGCGTGGATACGCAGTATTTT. Translated: CASAGTSVDTQYF.

This clone was recorded only once. The chain uses TRBV7-9 and TRBJ1-6, with D possibly TRBD1 on 6 matching bases. The CDR3 is 17 residues long. Trimming removed 4 bases from V and 0 bases from J, with 13 bases in between. Germline CDR1 reads SEHNR; CDR2 reads FQNEAQ (reference sequence). CDR3 nucleotide sequence: TGTGCCAGCAGCTCCGCGGGGGGCAGCTCCTATAATTCACCCCTCCACTTT. This encodes CASSSAGGSSYNSPLHF.